A selection of T cell receptor beta chains follows, all from one sample in a study of T cell responses to AZD1222 COVID-19 vaccine. Clones were sequenced by immunoSEQ multiplex PCR, and TCRdb holds only the in-frame ones, with some missing. The data show about 130,000 clones, around 84% seen once. This specimen consisted of peripheral blood, obtained on day 0 of AZD1222 vaccination. Receptor source: an adult in good health. CDR3s include the opening cysteine and the closing phenylalanine or tryptophan.

v_call	j_call	cdr3_aa
TRBV2	TRBJ2-3	CASRLSSSNTDTQYF
TRBV27	TRBJ2-7	CARFKTQGYSYEQYF
TRBV19	TRBJ1-6	CASSILPGQHNSPLHF
TRBV10-3	TRBJ2-5	CAISPDSTGETQYF
TRBV6-6	TRBJ1-5	CASQLFNQPQHF
TRBV27	TRBJ2-1	CASRFSSGNEQFF
TRBV5-6	TRBJ1-1	CASSLVTEAFF
TRBV6-5	TRBJ1-6	CASSYYATDSPLHF
TRBV7-9	TRBJ1-5	CASSLMGGNQPQHF
TRBV2	TRBJ2-3	CASSRTSGGPPDTQYF
TRBV6-5	TRBJ1-2	CASSSDNNIGYTF
TRBV21-1	TRBJ2-3	CASRGERENTDTQYF
TRBV2	TRBJ2-7	CASSRGLAGLISSYEQYF
TRBV4-1	TRBJ2-1	CASSQTLLAGAQFF
TRBV28	TRBJ1-2	CASSGQGYGYTF
TRBV9	TRBJ1-2	CASSVTPIDRDGYTF
TRBV19	TRBJ2-3	CASSIGYYTDTQYF
TRBV19	TRBJ2-5	CASKRQGAGLLETQYF
TRBV5-1	TRBJ2-3	CASSIVAGGGIDTQYF
TRBV4-2	TRBJ2-1	CASSQALGRGGNNEQFF
TRBV11-2	TRBJ2-7	CASSLWAYEQYF
TRBV5-1	TRBJ2-2	CASSFGYGELFF
TRBV6-2/TRBV6-3	TRBJ1-5	CASSLTGDSNQPQHF
TRBV10-3	TRBJ2-3	CAISERVPSTDTQYF
TRBV12-3/TRBV12-4	TRBJ2-7	CASSSSLSYEQYF
TRBV28	TRBJ1-6	CASSPGHYNSPLHF
TRBV7-3	TRBJ2-2	CASSLNRGNTGELFF
TRBV3-1/TRBV3-2	TRBJ1-2	CASNQVPGQGFGYTF
TRBV7-3	TRBJ2-2	CASSLGPGQTGELFF
TRBV27	TRBJ1-2	CASRMPGQAGYTF
TRBV28	TRBJ1-5	CASSTPDRGNQPQHF
TRBV28	TRBJ1-3	CASSSGQYSSGNTIYF
TRBV24-1	TRBJ2-1	CASGASGPEDEQFF
TRBV9	TRBJ1-2	CASSPSGPYGYTF
TRBV14	TRBJ1-2	CASSHATALYGYTF
TRBV14	TRBJ2-2	CASSPPGTGVTGELFF
TRBV5-6	TRBJ1-1	CASSLVPGGRTEAFF
TRBV7-9	TRBJ1-5	CASIKNLSSSKKSRAYNQPQHF
TRBV29-1	TRBJ2-7	CSVASNVGTGHEQYF
TRBV15	TRBJ2-1	CATSRESGRAPEQFF
TRBV5-1	TRBJ2-5	CASSSDRPMQETQYF
TRBV4-2	TRBJ1-4	CASSQVPLGEKLFF